The source of this TCR beta chain is a study of T cells after yellow fever vaccination. This clonotype was found a few times. The antigen is unknown. Germline CDR1 reads SGDLS; CDR2 reads YYNGEE. The CDR3 covers 14 residues. V dropped 0 bases and J dropped 8 bases, with 9 bases sitting between them. TCRdb reprocessed the 5' RACE reads with MiXCR, giving one entry per CDR3 protein. The sample includes a few hundred thousand distinct CDR3 sequences, 18% of them seen just once. Study conclusions and caveats: One caveat is that FACS-sorted repertoires could contain abundant clonotypes contaminating from the bulk population.

The receptor's source is a man younger than 30 who received the YFV17D yellow fever vaccine. The input for sequencing was PBMCs, taken before the yellow fever booster vaccination. This chain joins TRBV9 and TRBJ1-6; D is undetermined. The CDR3 DNA reads TGTGCCAGCAGCGTAGAACAGTCATATTCACCCCTCCACTTT. It specifies CASSVEQSYSPLHF.